A single sample is the source of the 11 T cell receptor beta chains below, sequenced in a study of blood T cell repertoires in COVID-19. The data were produced by immunoSEQ multiplex PCR, yet TCRdb's version contains in-frame clones alone and is incomplete. The table has tens of thousands of clones, approximately 88% seen once. Material: peripheral blood. Every receptor here comes from a woman aged 65 to 85 with acute or convalescent COVID-19.

J is TRBJ2-3 and V is TRBV6-5, with TRBD2 matching over 7 bases. With V trimmed by 8 bases and J by 4 bases, 6 bases remained unmatched. Germline CDR1 MNHEY, CDR2 SVGAGI. The CDR3 is 13 residues long. In DNA, the CDR3 is TGTGCCAGCCGACTAGCCGGGGCAGATACGCAGTATTTT. Translating gives CASRLAGADTQYF.

This clone has a single count. The chain has TRBV4-2 and TRBJ2-3; 7 bases are shared with TRBD2. The germline V gene encodes CDR1 LGHNA and CDR2 YNFKEQ. This CDR3 has 16 amino acids. Germline trimming cut 3 bases from V and 1 base from J; bases unmatched to any gene: 7. CDR3 nucleotide sequence: TGTGCCAGCAGCCAGACTAGCTCCGATGGCACAGATACGCAGTATTTT. Amino acids: CASSQTSSDGTDTQYF.

This rearrangement joins TRBV28 to TRBJ1-1, with a tentative D call TRBD1 (5 bases). The CDR3 runs 15 residues. Germline-derived CDR1 and CDR2 are MDHEN and SYDVKM. Trimming shortened V by 6 bases and J by 1 base, and 15 bases separated the two germline ends. The DNA for the CDR3 is TGTGCCAGCAGGATACCGGGACTGAGGAACACTGAAGCTTTCTTT. Translation: CASRIPGLRNTEAFF.

The rearrangement uses TRBV28 and TRBJ2-7; 10 positions agree with TRBD1. CDR1 MDHEN and CDR2 SYDVKM come from the germline V gene. V shed 6 bases and J 2 bases; nucleotides not matched to a gene: 7. CDR3 length: 15 residues. Here the CDR3 reads CASSRPGQGTYEQYF. CDR3 coding DNA: TGTGCCAGCAGCAGACCGGGACAGGGGACCTACGAGCAGTACTTC. The full variable domain, completed using reference TRBV28 and TRBJ2-7, is DVKVTQSSRYLVKRTGEKVFLECVQDMDHENMFWYRQDPGLGLRLIYFSYDVKMKEKGDIPEGYSVSREKKERFSLILESASTNQTSMYLCASSRPGQGTYEQYFGPGTRLTVT.

The CDR3 protein is CASRGQHHGYTF. The CDR3, as DNA: TGTGCCAGCAGGGGACAGCACCATGGCTACACCTTC. V gene TRBV6-5 combines with J gene TRBJ1-2, with 7 bases identical to TRBD1. This CDR3 region has 12 residues. Germline V gene sequence: CDR1 MNHEY, CDR2 SVGAGI. V lost 6 bases and J lost 6; bases outside the gene matches: 4.

The genes are TRBV5-6 and TRBJ2-4; 8 bases line up with TRBD1. The germline gives CDR1 SGHDT, CDR2 YYEEEE. V lost 4 bases to trimming and J lost 1 base; unmatched junction nucleotides: 7. There are 16 residues in the CDR3. CDR3 nucleotide sequence: TGTGCCAGCAGCAACCGACAGGGGACGGCCAAAAACATTCAGTACTTC. This codes for CASSNRQGTAKNIQYF.

The chain recombines TRBV20-1 with TRBJ1-1; TRBD1 aligns across 7 bases. This CDR3 comprises 11 residues. Germline CDR1 is DFQATT and CDR2 is SNEGSKA (reference sequence). Unmatched junction bases numbered 1, after V lost 7 bases and J lost 2 bases. This chain's CDR3 is CSGDSNTEAFF. The CDR3 nucleotides are TGCAGTGGGGACAGCAACACTGAAGCTTTCTTT.

The rearrangement links TRBV28 to TRBJ2-7, with D perhaps TRBD2 (5 bases). V lost 3 bases and J lost 2, with 14 bases in between. CDR3 length: 15 amino acids. Germline-derived CDR1 and CDR2 are MDHEN and SYDVKM. CDR3 amino acids: CASSFFRDGTYEQYF. The CDR3 DNA follows: TGTGCCAGCAGTTTCTTTCGCGACGGGACCTACGAGCAGTACTTC. The variable domain in full, with the rest retrieved from reference TRBV28 and TRBJ2-7, is DVKVTQSSRYLVKRTGEKVFLECVQDMDHENMFWYRQDPGLGLRLIYFSYDVKMKEKGDIPEGYSVSREKKERFSLILESASTNQTSMYLCASSFFRDGTYEQYFGPGTRLTVT.

The J gene is TRBJ1-1, the V gene TRBV9, with a tentative D call TRBD1 (5 bases). From germline, CDR1 is SGDLS and CDR2 YYNGEE. The length of the CDR3 is 13 residues. The V gene lost 4 bases and the J gene lost 0 bases, with 7 bases spanning the gap. The CDR3 reads CASSLDMNTEAFF. The CDR3 nucleotides read TGTGCCAGCAGCTTGGACATGAACACTGAAGCTTTCTTT.

V and J are TRBV6-5 and TRBJ1-2, with D hard to call. Germline CDR1 and CDR2: MNHEY and SVGAGI. This CDR3 spans 14 amino acids. Trimming took 6 bases from V and 6 from J, leaving 17 bases between them. CDR3 DNA: TGTGCCAGCAGGATAAACCGAGGCTCGGATGGCTACACCTTC. This translates into CASRINRGSDGYTF.

This chain connects TRBV6-2 or TRBV6-3 to TRBJ1-2; TRBD1 might be the D (5 bases). Germline CDR1 is MNHEY and CDR2 is SVGEGT. CDR3 length: 17 amino acids. Trimming stripped 6 bases from V and 2 bases from J, with 22 bases between. CDR3 amino acids: CASSFVHRKTENYGYTF. The CDR3 DNA reads TGTGCCAGCAGCTTCGTACATCGAAAGACAGAAAACTATGGCTACACCTTC.